Given below is one TCR beta chain in context. No antigen is known for it. This entry is derived from a study of cytomegalovirus exposure and HLA in healthy donors. Study overall: An earlier analysis identified approximately 120 million unique TCR beta sequences in 150 million to 200 million T cells. The study's findings and limits: Presence/absence analyses treated sequencing depth as roughly uniform across donors. Some segments of the V type, notably TRBV6-2 and TRBV6-3, were excluded as indistinguishable. An ancestry cluster, one associated with Asian ancestry, reportedly showed fewer N-insertions than the 666-donor mean in a later analysis.

The germline V gene has CDR1 LNHDA and CDR2 SQIVND (reference sequence). The ends lost 4 bases at V and 0 bases at J; junction bases unmatched: 15. This CDR3 region has 19 residues. The study ran its PCR with 60 Vbeta and 13 Jbeta primers. Clones were read by immunoSEQ multiplex PCR, and TCRdb kept only the in-frame ones, dropping some. The sample yields hundreds of thousands of clones, approximately 90% seen once. V is TRBV19 and J is TRBJ1-2; TRBD1 aligns across 9 bases. This receptor was taken from a woman aged 18 to 35 in good health and CMV-seronegative. Material: PBMCs. CDR3 DNA: TGTGCCAGTAGTACCTTTCCTCGGGACAGGGTCGCACCTAACTATGGCTACACCTTC. This gives the protein CASSTFPRDRVAPNYGYTF.